This T cell receptor (beta chain) was identified in a study of blood T cell repertoires in COVID-19. Assay used: immunoSEQ multiplex PCR; TCRdb lists only in-frame clones, some missing. The sample includes 100,000 or so clones, roughly nine tenths seen only once; the top ten take 17%. The CDR3 has 16 amino acids. The V gene lost 6 bases and the J gene lost 7 bases, with 24 bases spanning the gap. Germline CDR1 is LNHDA and CDR2 is SQIVND (reference sequence). Only a few counts were recorded for this clone. This chain connects TRBV19 to TRBJ1-2; unclear D gene. The clonotype comes from a man aged 45-60 years with acute or convalescent COVID-19. Source material: peripheral blood. The DNA for the CDR3 is TGTGCCAGTAGGGGTGAAGGTCCGAGGGCCGGGCTTGGCTACACCTTC. It is translated as CASRGEGPRAGLGYTF.